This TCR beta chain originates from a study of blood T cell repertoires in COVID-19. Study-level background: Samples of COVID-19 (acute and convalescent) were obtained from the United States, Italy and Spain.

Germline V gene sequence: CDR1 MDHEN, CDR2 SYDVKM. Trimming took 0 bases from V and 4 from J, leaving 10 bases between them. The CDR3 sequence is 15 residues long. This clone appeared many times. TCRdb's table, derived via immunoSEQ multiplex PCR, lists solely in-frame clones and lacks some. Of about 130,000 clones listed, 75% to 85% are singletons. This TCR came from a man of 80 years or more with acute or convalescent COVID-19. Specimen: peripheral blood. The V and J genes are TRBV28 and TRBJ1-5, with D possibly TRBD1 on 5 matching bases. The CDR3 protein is CASSLWTVSNQPQHF. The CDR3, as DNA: TGTGCCAGCAGTTTATGGACAGTTTCGAATCAGCCCCAGCATTTT.